These 9 T cell receptor beta chains were all obtained from the same sample, sequenced in a study of T cell responses to AZD1222 COVID-19 vaccine. The method was immunoSEQ multiplex PCR; TCRdb's version includes in-frame clones alone and lacks a portion of them. The table lists 110,000 or so clones, around nine tenths of them singletons, with roughly 15% in the top ten. The source material was peripheral blood, sampled on day 0 of AZD1222 vaccination. The source of these receptors is an adult in good health.

The chain recombines TRBV15 with TRBJ1-4, with D possibly TRBD1 on 6 matching bases. CDR3 length: 16 residues. Germline loops: CDR1 LNHNV, CDR2 YYDKDF (reference sequence). V was trimmed by 1 base and J by 7 bases, leaving 16 bases between them. The CDR3 DNA reads TGTGCCACCAGCAGAGTTCCCGGGGGCTTGAGTGAAAAACTGTTTTTT. Residues: CATSRVPGGLSEKLFF.

For the CDR3, the DNA is TGTGCCACCAGTGATTCCGGGACCTACCACAATGAGCAGTTCTTC. It yields the protein CATSDSGTYHNEQFF. The chain uses TRBV24-1 and TRBJ2-1; TRBD1 or TRBD2 may be the D gene (5 bases each). The V and J ends lost 2 bases and 5 bases respectively, with 12 bases between them. The CDR3 has 15 amino acids. Per the germline V gene, CDR1 is KGHDR and CDR2 is SFDVKD.

The chain carries TRBV7-2 and TRBJ1-1; maybe TRBD1 (5 bases). V lost 2 bases and J lost 1, with 11 bases in between. The CDR3 has 15 residues. The germline V gene has CDR1 SGHTA and CDR2 FQGNSA. The CDR3 region is CASSLMGRKNTEAFF. The CDR3 DNA is TGTGCCAGCAGCTTAATGGGACGGAAGAACACTGAAGCTTTCTTT.

The V gene is TRBV24-1, the J gene TRBJ2-1; TRBD2 matches at 10 bases. Germline CDR1 KGHDR, CDR2 SFDVKD. With V trimmed by 3 bases and J by 6 bases, 4 bases remained unmatched. The CDR3 covers 15 residues. This chain's CDR3 is CATSDPSGSRNEQFF. CDR3 DNA: TGTGCCACCAGTGATCCTAGCGGGAGTCGCAATGAGCAGTTCTTC.

V is TRBV4-2 and J is TRBJ2-3; D is possibly TRBD2 (5 bases). Germline CDR1 and CDR2: LGHNA and YNFKEQ. The CDR3 has 17 residues. V lost 1 base, J lost 0 bases, and 14 bases lay in between. The CDR3 loop reads CASSQGPQRTSTDTQYF. The CDR3 region has the DNA TGTGCCAGCAGCCAAGGCCCTCAGAGGACTAGCACAGATACGCAGTATTTT.

The table lists this clone with a few counts. The V call is TRBV12-3 or TRBV12-4, the J call TRBJ1-1; no clear D gene. The length of the CDR3 is 13 residues. Trimming pared 7 bases from V and 2 bases from J, leaving 11 bases between. This CDR3 reads CASTSTPNTEAFF. The CDR3 DNA reads TGTGCCAGCACCTCAACACCAAACACTGAAGCTTTCTTT.

The chain combines TRBV7-2 with TRBJ2-2; 10 bases align to TRBD2. The CDR3 has 16 amino acids. CDR1 SGHTA and CDR2 FQGNSA come from the germline V gene. V lost 1 base to trimming and J lost 4 bases; unmatched junction nucleotides: 3. The DNA for the CDR3 is TGTGCCAGCAGCTTAGGTCCTAGCGGGGGCACCGGGGAGCTGTTTTTT. This sequence encodes CASSLGPSGGTGELFF.

The chain has TRBV5-1 and TRBJ2-7, with TRBD2 as a possible D gene (6 bases). The CDR3 consists of 15 residues. Germline assignment: CDR1 SGHRS and CDR2 YFSETQ. Trimming pared 0 bases from V and 1 base from J, leaving 11 bases between. CDR3 in DNA: TGCGCCAGCAGCTTGGCGGGCGGGGTTTCCTACGAGCAGTACTTC. Its translation: CASSLAGGVSYEQYF. The full variable domain, completed using reference TRBV5-1 and TRBJ2-7, is KAGVTQTPRYLIKTRGQQVTLSCSPISGHRSVSWYQQTPGQGLQFLFEYFSETQRNKGNFPGRFSGRQFSNSRSEMNVSTLELGDSALYLCASSLAGGVSYEQYFGPGTRLTVT.

The rearrangement uses TRBV6-2 or TRBV6-3 and TRBJ2-7; TRBD2 agrees at 11 bases. CDR1 is MNHEY, CDR2 SVGEGT, per germline. The length of the CDR3 is 14 residues. V dropped 6 bases and J dropped 4; count of bases not matched to a gene: 5. CDR3 residues: CASSTGLAVYEQYF. The CDR3 DNA is TGTGCCAGCAGCACGGGACTAGCGGTGTACGAGCAGTACTTC.